The 15 T cell receptor beta chains presented below share a single source sample, sequenced in a study of blood T cell repertoires in COVID-19. The repertoire was sequenced with immunoSEQ multiplex PCR; TCRdb's copy has only in-frame clones and lacks some. This table holds 230,000 or so clones, about 90% found once. Sequenced sample: peripheral blood. Receptor source: a woman in her fifties or sixties with COVID-19, enrolled during active disease.

The CDR3, as DNA: TGTGCCAGCAGCTCAGGAAGCCGGGACTTGGGACGGCTTTCCAACGAGCAGTACTTC. This translates into CASSSGSRDLGRLSNEQYF. The chain carries TRBV11-2 and TRBJ2-7; possibly TRBD2 for D (6 bases). CDR3 length equals 19 residues. V shed 4 bases and J shed 5 bases, with 30 bases lying between them. The germline CDR1 and CDR2 sequences are SGHAT and FQNNGV.

The gene calls are TRBV4-3 and TRBJ1-1; 10 nucleotides match TRBD1. Losses at the gene ends were 3 bases for V and 6 bases for J; bases not matched to a gene: 7. The CDR3 loop spans 15 amino acids. From germline, CDR1 is LGHNA and CDR2 YSLEER. The CDR3 spells CASSQARDRGAEAFF. CDR3 coding DNA: TGCGCCAGCAGCCAGGCCCGGGACAGGGGTGCTGAAGCTTTCTTT.

The chain has TRBV25-1 and TRBJ1-4, with 7 bases that match TRBD1. Trimming removed 4 bases from V and 4 bases from J; junction bases left unmatched: 9. Germline loops: CDR1 MGHDK, CDR2 SYGVNS. This CDR3 has 16 amino acids. CDR3 DNA sequence: TGTGCCAGCAGTGGAGATACAGGGGAGAGTAATGAAAAACTGTTTTTT. Translated, it gives CASSGDTGESNEKLFF.

The chain links TRBV6-4 to TRBJ2-1; 12 bases match TRBD2. Germline V gene lookup returns CDR1 MRHNA and CDR2 SNTAGT. Trimming took 6 bases from V and 7 from J; bases not matched to a gene: 1. The CDR3 covers 13 residues. CDR3 residues: CASSGLAGNEQFF. CDR3 nucleotide sequence: TGTGCCAGCAGCGGACTAGCGGGGAATGAGCAGTTCTTC.

The chain recombines TRBV6-2 or TRBV6-3 with TRBJ2-7; D is unresolved. CDR1 and CDR2 (germline): MNHEY, SVGEGT. The V end was cut by 4 bases, the J end by 2 bases, with 9 bases between. CDR3 length: 13 residues. CDR3 residues: CASSLAAPYEQYF. The CDR3 bases are TGTGCCAGCAGTTTGGCGGCACCCTACGAGCAGTACTTC.

V and J are TRBV5-4 and TRBJ1-2, with 7 bases lining up with TRBD1. V shed 4 bases, J shed 3 bases, and the junction held 9 bases outside the gene matches. Looked up from germline, CDR1 is SGHNT and CDR2 is YYREEE (reference sequence). The CDR3 runs to 15 residues. CDR3 protein: CASSPDRTGYYGYTF. As DNA, the CDR3 is TGTGCCAGCAGCCCAGACAGGACAGGCTACTATGGCTACACCTTC. Using reference TRBV5-4 and TRBJ1-2 for the parts outside the CDR3, the full variable domain is ETGVTQSPTHLIKTRGQQVTLRCSSQSGHNTVSWYQQALGQGPQFIFQYYREEENGRGNFPPRFSGLQFPNYSSELNVNALELDDSALYLCASSPDRTGYYGYTFGSGTRLTVV.

CDR3 sequence (DNA): TGTGCCAGCAGCTTAGGGGGGGTTCAAGCTTTCTTT. Amino acids: CASSLGGVQAFF. The chain is built from TRBV11-2 and TRBJ1-1; a possible D gene is TRBD1 (5 bases). The germline V gene encodes CDR1 SGHAT and CDR2 FQNNGV. This CDR3 has 12 amino acids. V was cut by 1 base and J by 9 bases, with 9 bases left in between.

This chain joins TRBV6-2 or TRBV6-3 and TRBJ1-1; 9 nucleotides line up with TRBD1. The junction had 12 bases not matched to a gene; V was cut back by 6 bases and J by 4 bases. Germline V gene lookup returns CDR1 MNHEY and CDR2 SVGEGT. This CDR3 spans 16 amino acids. CDR3 DNA sequence: TGTGCCAGCAGCGATACAGGGGGCGCGTCGGTCACTGAAGCTTTCTTT. Its protein is CASSDTGGASVTEAFF.

This clone was seen only once. The genes are TRBV18 and TRBJ2-7; TRBD1 agrees at 8 bases. The V and J ends lost 3 bases and 5 bases, in that order; junction bases with no gene match: 6. This CDR3 comprises 14 residues. Germline-derived CDR1 and CDR2 are KGHSH and LQKENI. The CDR3 DNA reads TGTGCCAGCTCACCCGAGACAGGGGAGGACGAGCAGTACTTC. Its protein product is CASSPETGEDEQYF.

V and J are TRBV19 and TRBJ1-4; no clear D gene. The V gene lost 10 bases and the J gene lost 8 bases, with 17 bases spanning the gap. CDR3 size: 13 residues. Germline V CDR1 and CDR2: LNHDA, SQIVND (reference sequence). The CDR3 region is CATRLPTREKLFF. The DNA of the CDR3 is TGTGCCACTCGACTCCCGACTCGGGAAAAACTGTTTTTT.

The rearrangement links TRBV10-3 to TRBJ1-2, with a weak D call TRBD1 (5 bases). V was trimmed by 5 bases and J by 6 bases, leaving 13 bases between them. Germline V gene lookup returns CDR1 ENHRY and CDR2 SYGVKD. The CDR3 has 13 amino acids. Written as DNA, the CDR3 is TGTGCCATCAGTCCGAAAAGGGGCGATGGCTACACCTTC. Protein product: CAISPKRGDGYTF.

This chain connects TRBV4-2 to TRBJ1-5, with no clear D. The CDR3 length is 15 residues. Per germline, CDR1 LGHNA and CDR2 YNFKEQ. V lost 1 base, J lost 0 bases, and 7 bases lay in between. CDR3 nucleotide sequence: TGTGCCAGCAGCCAAGTTGAGGGTAGCAATCAGCCCCAGCATTTT. Amino acid sequence: CASSQVEGSNQPQHF.

V and J are TRBV10-2 and TRBJ2-5, with TRBD2 matching over 10 bases. With V trimmed by 6 bases and J by 5 bases, 15 bases remained unmatched. This CDR3 has 17 residues. The germline V gene encodes CDR1 WSHSY and CDR2 SAAADI. Here the CDR3 DNA reads TGCGCCAGCAGCACGCCGAATAGCGGGGGGCGGAGGGAGACCCAGTACTTC. Protein: CASSTPNSGGRRETQYF.

This sequence joins TRBV7-2 and TRBJ1-2, with TRBD1 matching 8 bases. This CDR3 contains 16 residues. Germline loops: CDR1 SGHTA, CDR2 FQGNSA. Germline trimming cut 0 bases from V and 4 bases from J; bases unmatched to any gene: 7. In nucleotides, the CDR3 is TGTGCCAGCAGCTTAGCTGGGACAGGCGGTCTCTATGGCTACACCTTC. It codes for CASSLAGTGGLYGYTF.

The chain is built from TRBV18 and TRBJ1-2; D is unclear. The V end was cut by 3 bases, the J end by 6 bases, with 14 bases between. CDR3 length: 14 amino acids. Looked up from germline, CDR1 is KGHSH and CDR2 is LQKENI. The CDR3 DNA reads TGTGCCAGCTCACCCGGGATGATAAGGGATGGCTACACCTTC. Protein sequence: CASSPGMIRDGYTF.